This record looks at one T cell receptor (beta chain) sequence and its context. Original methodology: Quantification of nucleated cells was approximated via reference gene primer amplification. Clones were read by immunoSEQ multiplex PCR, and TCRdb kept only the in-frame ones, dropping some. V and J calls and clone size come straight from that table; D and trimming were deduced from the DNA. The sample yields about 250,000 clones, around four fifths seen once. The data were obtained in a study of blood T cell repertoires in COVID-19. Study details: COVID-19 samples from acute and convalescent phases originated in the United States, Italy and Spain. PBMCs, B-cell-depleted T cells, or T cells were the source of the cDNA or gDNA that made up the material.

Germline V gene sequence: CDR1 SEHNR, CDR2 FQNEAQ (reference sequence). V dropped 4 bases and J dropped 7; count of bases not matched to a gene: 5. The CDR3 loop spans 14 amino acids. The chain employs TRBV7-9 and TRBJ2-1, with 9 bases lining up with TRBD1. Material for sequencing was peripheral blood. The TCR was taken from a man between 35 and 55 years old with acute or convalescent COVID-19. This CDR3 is CASSSPGQGNEQFF. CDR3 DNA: TGTGCCAGCAGCTCACCGGGACAGGGTAATGAGCAGTTCTTC. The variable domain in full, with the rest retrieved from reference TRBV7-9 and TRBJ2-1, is DTGVSQNPRHKITKRGQNVTFRCDPISEHNRLYWYRQTLGQGPEFLTYFQNEAQLEKSRLLSDRFSAERPKGSFSTLEIQRTEQGDSAMYLCASSSPGQGNEQFFGPGTRLTVL.